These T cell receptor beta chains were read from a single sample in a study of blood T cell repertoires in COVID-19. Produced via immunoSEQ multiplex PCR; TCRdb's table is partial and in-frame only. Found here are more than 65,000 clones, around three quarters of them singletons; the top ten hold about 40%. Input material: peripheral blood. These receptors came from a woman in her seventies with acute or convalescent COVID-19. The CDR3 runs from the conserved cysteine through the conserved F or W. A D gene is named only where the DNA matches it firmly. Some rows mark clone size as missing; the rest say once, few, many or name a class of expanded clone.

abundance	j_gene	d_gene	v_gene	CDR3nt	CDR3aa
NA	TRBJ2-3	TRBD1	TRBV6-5	TGTGCCAGCAGAGTAGACAGGGGGAATAGAGATACGCAGTATTTT	CASRVDRGNRDTQYF
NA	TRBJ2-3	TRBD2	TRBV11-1	TGTGCCAGCAGCAAACTAGCGGACCACACAGATACGCAGTATTTT	CASSKLADHTDTQYF
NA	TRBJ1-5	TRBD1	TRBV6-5	TGTGCCAGCAGGGGTTCAGGGGGACCTCAGCCCCAGCATTTT	CASRGSGGPQPQHF
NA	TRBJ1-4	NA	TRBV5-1	TGCGCCAGCATGGGAGTCGGAGCAACTAATGAAAAACTGTTTTTT	CASMGVGATNEKLFF
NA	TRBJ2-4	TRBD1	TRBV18	TGTGCCAGCTCGCTCGGGACAGGGTTAGCCAAAAACATTCAGTACTTC	CASSLGTGLAKNIQYF
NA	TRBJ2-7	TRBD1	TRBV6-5	TGTGCCAGCAGTTTCACCCTGGGACAGGGCGTCTACGAGCAGTACTTC	CASSFTLGQGVYEQYF
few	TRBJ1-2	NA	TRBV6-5	TGTGCCAGCAGTTACTCATGGGAGGGGGTCTATGGCTACACCTTC	CASSYSWEGVYGYTF
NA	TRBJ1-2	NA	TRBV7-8	TGTGCCAGCAGCTTAGTAGGGGAAGGCTACACCTTC	CASSLVGEGYTF
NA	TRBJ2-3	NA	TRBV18	TGTGCCAGCTCACGCGACTCCACAGATACGCAGTATTTT	CASSRDSTDTQYF
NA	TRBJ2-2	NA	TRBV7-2	TGTGCCAGCAGCTTACGAGGAACGAACACCGGGGAGCTGTTTTTT	CASSLRGTNTGELFF
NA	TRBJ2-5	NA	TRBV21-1	TGTGCCAGCAGCAAAGAGGAGTTGGCGACTAGCGGGTATTGGGAGACCCAGTACTTC	CASSKEELATSGYWETQYF
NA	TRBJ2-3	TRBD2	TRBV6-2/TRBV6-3	TGTGCCAGCAGTTACGATTGGACTAGAGGGACCGGAGATACGCAGTATTTT	CASSYDWTRGTGDTQYF
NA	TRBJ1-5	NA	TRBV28	TGTGCCAGCAGTTTAGTCCCTTTCCGGCAGCCCCAGCATTTT	CASSLVPFRQPQHF
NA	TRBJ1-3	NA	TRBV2	TGTGCCAGGAGGAGGGGCACCTCAACTGGAAACACCATATATTTT	CARRRGTSTGNTIYF
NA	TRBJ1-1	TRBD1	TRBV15	TGTGCCACCGTGACCGGACAGGGAGGAACTGAAGCTTTCTTT	CATVTGQGGTEAFF
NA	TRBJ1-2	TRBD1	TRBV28	TGTGCCAGTCAGGGGGCCCTATGGAATGACTACACCTTC	CASQGALWNDYTF
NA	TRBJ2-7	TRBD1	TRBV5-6	TGTGCCAGCAGCTTGACAGGGGACCACGAGCAGTACTTC	CASSLTGDHEQYF
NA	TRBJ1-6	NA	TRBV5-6	TGTGCCAGCAGCTTGCTGTCCTCACCCCTCCACTTT	CASSLLSSPLHF
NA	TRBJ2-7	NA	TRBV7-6	TGTGCCAGCAGCCCATTGGACAGTCTCTACGAGCAGTACTTC	CASSPLDSLYEQYF
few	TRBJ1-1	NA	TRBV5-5	TGTGCCAGCAGCTGGGCACAGAACACTGAAGCTTTCTTT	CASSWAQNTEAFF
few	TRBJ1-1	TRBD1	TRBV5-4	TGTGCCAGCAGCTTCCTCAACGACAGGGGAATTGGAGCTTTCTTT	CASSFLNDRGIGAFF
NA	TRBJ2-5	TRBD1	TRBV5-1	TGCGCCAGCAGCCCGGACAGGGGCGGGGAGACCCAGTACTTC	CASSPDRGGETQYF
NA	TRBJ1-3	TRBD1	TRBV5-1	TGCGCCAGCAGCGCGGGGACAGACTTTGGAAACACCATATATTTT	CASSAGTDFGNTIYF
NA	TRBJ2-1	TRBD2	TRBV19	TGTGCCAGTAGTACAGATAGCGGGTCCTCCTACAATGAGCAGTTCTTC	CASSTDSGSSYNEQFF
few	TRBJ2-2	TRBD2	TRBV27	TGTGCCAGCAGTCCGGGACTAGCGGCCGGGGAGCTGTTTTTT	CASSPGLAAGELFF
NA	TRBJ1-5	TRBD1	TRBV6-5	TGTGCCAGCACAATAGGACAGGGGGATCAGCCCCAGCATTTT	CASTIGQGDQPQHF
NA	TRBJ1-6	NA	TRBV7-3	TGTGCCAGCAGCTTAAATTCCCCCAGGGGAGGGTCACCCCTCCACTTT	CASSLNSPRGGSPLHF
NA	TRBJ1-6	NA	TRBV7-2	TGTGCCAGGAAATTTATCCGACAGGCATATTCACCCCTCCACTTT	CARKFIRQAYSPLHF
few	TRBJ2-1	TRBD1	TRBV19	TGTGCCAGTAGTGTACAGGGGGCGGGTAATGAGCAGTTCTTC	CASSVQGAGNEQFF
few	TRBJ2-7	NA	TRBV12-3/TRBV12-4	TGTGCCAGCAGTTTTGGGCAGCAGCAGTACTTC	CASSFGQQQYF
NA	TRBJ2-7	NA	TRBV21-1	TGTGCCAGCAGCAAAGGACTAGCGGGAGGGCAATACGAGCAGTACTTC	CASSKGLAGGQYEQYF
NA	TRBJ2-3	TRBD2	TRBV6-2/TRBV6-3	TGTGCCAGCAGTCATGGGACTAGCGGGGGACTTATCTACACAGATACGCAGTATTTT	CASSHGTSGGLIYTDTQYF
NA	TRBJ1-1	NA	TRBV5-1	TGCGCCAGCAGCTTAACGGGGGTCACTGAAGCTTTCTTT	CASSLTGVTEAFF
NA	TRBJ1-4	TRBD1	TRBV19	TGTGCCAGTAGACCTACAGGGGGAACTAATGAAAAACTGTTTTTT	CASRPTGGTNEKLFF
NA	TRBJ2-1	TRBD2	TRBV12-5	TGTGCTAGTGGTTTCTCGACTAGCGGGAGGTCTTCGTCCAATGAGCAGTTCTTC	CASGFSTSGRSSSNEQFF
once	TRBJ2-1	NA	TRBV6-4	TGTGCCAGCAGCCAAGCTTCGGCGGGGACTAATGAGCAGTTCTTC	CASSQASAGTNEQFF
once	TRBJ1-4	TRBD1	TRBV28	TGTGCCAGCAGTCCCCCGACAGGGCCGGTGGGAAAACTGTTTTTT	CASSPPTGPVGKLFF
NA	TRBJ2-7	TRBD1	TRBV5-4	TGTGCCAGCAGCTTGGGGGACAGAGACTACGAGCAGTACTTC	CASSLGDRDYEQYF
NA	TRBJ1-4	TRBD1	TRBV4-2	TGTGCCAGCAGCCAGGTTAGACAGGGACCCACTAATGAAAAACTGTTTTTT	CASSQVRQGPTNEKLFF
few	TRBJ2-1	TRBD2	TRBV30	TGTGCCTGGAGTACAACTAGCGGGGGCTACAATGAGCAGTTCTTC	CAWSTTSGGYNEQFF
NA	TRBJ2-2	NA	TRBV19	TGTGCCAGTAGTACCCCCGGACAACTGAACACCGGGGAGCTGTTTTTT	CASSTPGQLNTGELFF
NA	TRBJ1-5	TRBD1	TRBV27	TGTGCCAGCAGTCGACAGGGGGCGAGCAATCAGCCCCAGCATTTT	CASSRQGASNQPQHF
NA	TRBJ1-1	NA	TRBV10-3	TGTGCCATCAACCCGACAGGACTTCTGAACACTGAAGCTTTCTTT	CAINPTGLLNTEAFF
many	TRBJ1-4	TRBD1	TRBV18	TGTGCCAGCTCACCATCGACAGGGAATAATGAAAAACTGTTTTTT	CASSPSTGNNEKLFF
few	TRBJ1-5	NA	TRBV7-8	TGTGCCAGCAGCTTAGCGTCTCGACTCCCCAATCAGCCCCAGCATTTT	CASSLASRLPNQPQHF
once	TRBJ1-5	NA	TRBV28	TGTGCCAGCAGTTTCGGAGGTTTGAGCAATCAGCCCCAGCATTTT	CASSFGGLSNQPQHF
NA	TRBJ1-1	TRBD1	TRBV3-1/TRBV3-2	TGTGCCAGCAGCGAACAGGGGCGGAACACTGAAGCTTTCTTT	CASSEQGRNTEAFF
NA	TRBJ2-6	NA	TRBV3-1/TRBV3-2	TGTGCCAGCAGCCTCGGGTCCTCTGGGGCCAACGTCCTGACTTTC	CASSLGSSGANVLTF
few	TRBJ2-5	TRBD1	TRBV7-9	TGTGCCAGCAGAGCGACAGGGGCGGGAGAGACCCAGTACTTC	CASRATGAGETQYF
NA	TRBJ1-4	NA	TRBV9	TGTGCCAGCAGCCCGGGACTTAACAATGAAAAACTGTTTTTT	CASSPGLNNEKLFF
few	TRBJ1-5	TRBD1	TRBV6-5	TGTGCCAGCAGTCGGACAGGGTTCAATCAGCCCCAGCATTTT	CASSRTGFNQPQHF
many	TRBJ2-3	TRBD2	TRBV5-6	TGTGCCAGCAGCATAGGACTAGCGGGAGTAGATACGCAGTATTTT	CASSIGLAGVDTQYF
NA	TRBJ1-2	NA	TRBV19	TGTGCCAGTAGTATAATATCGGGGAACTATGGCTACACCTTC	CASSIISGNYGYTF
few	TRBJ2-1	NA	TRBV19	TGTGCCAGTAGTATAGAGGGGGGTAGCGATGAGCAGTTCTTC	CASSIEGGSDEQFF
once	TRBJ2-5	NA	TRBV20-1	TGCAGTGCTAGGGGGCGGGAGACCCAGTACTTC	CSARGRETQYF
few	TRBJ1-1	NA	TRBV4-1	TGCGCCAGCAGCCAAGAAGGCGGACAGAGGACTGAAGCTTTCTTT	CASSQEGGQRTEAFF
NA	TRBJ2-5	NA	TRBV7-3	TGTGCCAGCAGCTTACCAGGTCAAGAGACCCAGTACTTC	CASSLPGQETQYF
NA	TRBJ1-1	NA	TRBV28	TGTGCCAGCAGTCCCAGAGGGAACACTGAAGCTTTCTTT	CASSPRGNTEAFF
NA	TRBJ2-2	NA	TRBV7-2	TGTGCCAGCAGCTTAGCGGGGCTAGGGAACGGGGAGCTGTTTTTT	CASSLAGLGNGELFF